This TCR beta chain was found in a study of T cell responses to AZD1222 COVID-19 vaccine. Findings of the study overall: The donor cohort was predominantly white British with a female majority, and clonal diversity may have been underestimated.

Of note for this clone: The target antigen is unknown.

Produced via immunoSEQ multiplex PCR; TCRdb's table is partial and in-frame only. This table holds 120,000 to 150,000 clones, under 95% found once. The V and J ends lost 6 bases and 1 base, in that order; junction bases with no gene match: 4. Germline CDR1 is LNHDA and CDR2 is SQIVND (reference sequence). This CDR3 spans 15 amino acids. The receptor comes from an adult who received the MenACWY meningococcal vaccine as a control. The sample was peripheral blood, taken 28 days after the second dose of the MenACWY control vaccine. This chain uses TRBV19 with TRBJ2-4; 9 bases match TRBD1. CDR3 DNA sequence: TGTGCCAGTAGGGATGGACAGGGGGCCAAAAACATTCAGTACTTC. It codes for CASRDGQGAKNIQYF.